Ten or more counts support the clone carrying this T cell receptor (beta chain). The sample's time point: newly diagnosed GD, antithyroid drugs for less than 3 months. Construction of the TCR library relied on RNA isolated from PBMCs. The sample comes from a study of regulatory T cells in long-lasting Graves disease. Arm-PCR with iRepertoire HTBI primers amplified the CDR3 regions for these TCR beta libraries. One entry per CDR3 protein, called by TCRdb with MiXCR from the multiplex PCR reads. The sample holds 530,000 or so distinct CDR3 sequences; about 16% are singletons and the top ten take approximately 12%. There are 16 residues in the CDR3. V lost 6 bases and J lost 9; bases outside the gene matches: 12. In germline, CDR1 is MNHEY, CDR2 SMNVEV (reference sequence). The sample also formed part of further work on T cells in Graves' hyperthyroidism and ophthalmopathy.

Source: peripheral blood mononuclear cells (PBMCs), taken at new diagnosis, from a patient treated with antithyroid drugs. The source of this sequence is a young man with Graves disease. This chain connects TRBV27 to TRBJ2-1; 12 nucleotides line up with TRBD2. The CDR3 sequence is CASRPGLAGEGGEQFF. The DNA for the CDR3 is TGTGCCAGCAGACCGGGACTAGCGGGCGAGGGGGGTGAGCAGTTCTTC.